This is a list of T cell receptor beta chains from one sample in a study of cytomegalovirus exposure and HLA in healthy donors. Sequencing was performed with immunoSEQ multiplex PCR; in TCRdb, only in-frame clones are kept and a portion is missing. The data contain some 170,000 clones, 75% to 85% of them seen just once; the ten biggest clones take up less than 15%. The specimen sequenced was PBMCs. The receptors here all came from a woman aged 45-65 years in good health and CMV-seronegative. Both conserved end residues are part of each CDR3. The D gene is left open where the match is weak. The size of a clone is reported for some rows only, either as once, few or many, or as a class for expanded clones.

clone_size: .; v_call: TRBV5-1; j_call: TRBJ2-1; d_call: TRBD2; cdr3_aa: CASSSPAGTSAREQFF; cdr3_nt: TGCGCCAGCAGCTCACCAGCGGGGACTAGCGCGCGGGAGCAGTTCTTC
clone_size: few; v_call: TRBV15; j_call: TRBJ2-3; d_call: TRBD1; cdr3_aa: CATSRDPGGSDTQYF; cdr3_nt: TGTGCCACCAGCAGAGACCCAGGGGGTTCAGATACGCAGTATTTT
clone_size: .; v_call: TRBV5-6; j_call: TRBJ1-1; d_call: .; cdr3_aa: CASSFLSFIGQNTEAFF; cdr3_nt: TGTGCCAGCAGCTTCCTTAGTTTCATAGGACAGAACACTGAAGCTTTCTTT
clone_size: .; v_call: TRBV9; j_call: TRBJ1-6; d_call: .; cdr3_aa: CASSVREYNSPLHF; cdr3_nt: TGTGCCAGCAGCGTAAGGGAGTATAATTCACCCCTCCACTTT
clone_size: few; v_call: TRBV28; j_call: TRBJ1-5; d_call: .; cdr3_aa: CASSPDSRNQPQHF; cdr3_nt: TGTGCCAGCAGTCCCGACAGTCGCAATCAGCCCCAGCATTTT
clone_size: .; v_call: TRBV5-6; j_call: TRBJ2-2; d_call: .; cdr3_aa: CASSLNSRVGELFF; cdr3_nt: TGTGCCAGCAGCTTAAATTCGAGGGTCGGGGAGCTGTTTTTT
clone_size: few; v_call: TRBV2; j_call: TRBJ2-1; d_call: TRBD2; cdr3_aa: CASSDRSLAGYNEQFF; cdr3_nt: TGTGCCAGCAGTGACCGCAGCCTAGCGGGATACAATGAGCAGTTCTTC
clone_size: .; v_call: TRBV5-4; j_call: TRBJ1-4; d_call: TRBD1; cdr3_aa: CASSLDRGATNEKLFF; cdr3_nt: TGTGCCAGCAGCTTGGACAGGGGAGCAACTAATGAAAAACTGTTTTTT
clone_size: .; v_call: TRBV30; j_call: TRBJ1-2; d_call: .; cdr3_aa: CAWSDKWGYTF; cdr3_nt: TGTGCCTGGAGTGACAAGTGGGGCTACACCTTC
clone_size: .; v_call: TRBV28; j_call: TRBJ2-1; d_call: TRBD2; cdr3_aa: CASSFPGLVQYEQFF; cdr3_nt: TGTGCCAGCAGTTTTCCGGGACTAGTCCAATATGAGCAGTTCTTC
clone_size: .; v_call: TRBV2; j_call: TRBJ1-5; d_call: .; cdr3_aa: CASKLQLGVSNQPQHF; cdr3_nt: TGTGCCAGCAAACTTCAGTTAGGGGTTAGCAATCAGCCCCAGCATTTT
clone_size: .; v_call: TRBV28; j_call: TRBJ1-2; d_call: .; cdr3_aa: CASSSDRDYGYTF; cdr3_nt: TGTGCCAGCAGTTCAGACAGAGACTATGGCTACACCTTC
clone_size: .; v_call: TRBV2; j_call: TRBJ1-2; d_call: .; cdr3_aa: CASSEVVGVGGYTF; cdr3_nt: TGTGCCAGCAGTGAGGTGGTAGGGGTGGGTGGCTACACCTTC
clone_size: .; v_call: TRBV13; j_call: TRBJ1-1; d_call: .; cdr3_aa: CASSSATGVDSTEAFF; cdr3_nt: TGTGCCAGCAGCTCGGCTACCGGGGTCGACTCCACTGAAGCTTTCTTT
clone_size: .; v_call: TRBV5-5; j_call: TRBJ1-1; d_call: TRBD1; cdr3_aa: CASSRDIGTATEAFF; cdr3_nt: TGTGCCAGCAGCCGAGATATAGGGACAGCAACTGAAGCTTTCTTT
clone_size: .; v_call: TRBV4-2; j_call: TRBJ2-7; d_call: .; cdr3_aa: CASSQEFQGLSYEQYF; cdr3_nt: TGTGCCAGCAGCCAAGAATTCCAGGGCCTTTCCTACGAGCAGTACTTC
clone_size: .; v_call: TRBV5-5; j_call: TRBJ2-2; d_call: TRBD2; cdr3_aa: CASSLAPLAGGPRTGELFF; cdr3_nt: TGTGCCAGCAGCTTGGCCCCCCTAGCGGGGGGGCCGAGGACCGGGGAGCTGTTTTTT
clone_size: .; v_call: TRBV27; j_call: TRBJ2-7; d_call: .; cdr3_aa: CASSLSSPLDEQYF; cdr3_nt: TGTGCCAGCAGTTTATCTAGTCCCCTTGACGAGCAGTACTTC
clone_size: .; v_call: TRBV29-1; j_call: TRBJ2-7; d_call: TRBD2; cdr3_aa: CSAELTSGRYEQYF; cdr3_nt: TGCAGCGCCGAGCTAACTAGCGGGAGGTACGAGCAGTACTTC
clone_size: .; v_call: TRBV19; j_call: TRBJ2-3; d_call: TRBD2; cdr3_aa: CASSILAGLTDTQYF; cdr3_nt: TGTGCCAGTAGTATATTAGCGGGGCTCACAGATACGCAGTATTTT
clone_size: .; v_call: TRBV30; j_call: TRBJ2-3; d_call: TRBD1; cdr3_aa: CAWSPTGVFTDTQYF; cdr3_nt: TGTGCCTGGAGTCCGACAGGGGTTTTCACAGATACGCAGTATTTT
clone_size: .; v_call: TRBV19; j_call: TRBJ2-6; d_call: TRBD1; cdr3_aa: CASSATGSGANVLTF; cdr3_nt: TGTGCCAGTAGTGCGACAGGGTCTGGGGCCAACGTCCTGACTTTC
clone_size: once; v_call: TRBV9; j_call: TRBJ2-2; d_call: TRBD1; cdr3_aa: CASSTTGLYGELFF; cdr3_nt: TGTGCCAGCAGCACGACAGGGCTATACGGGGAGCTGTTTTTT
clone_size: .; v_call: TRBV7-3; j_call: TRBJ2-7; d_call: .; cdr3_aa: CASSLTRTAEQYF; cdr3_nt: TGTGCCAGCAGCTTAACCCGGACTGCTGAGCAGTACTTC
clone_size: .; v_call: TRBV9; j_call: TRBJ2-6; d_call: .; cdr3_aa: CASSVVPGGLGANVLTF; cdr3_nt: TGTGCCAGCAGCGTAGTTCCCGGGGGGCTCGGGGCCAACGTCCTGACTTTC
clone_size: .; v_call: TRBV11-2; j_call: TRBJ1-1; d_call: .; cdr3_aa: CASSSIRGLNTEAFF; cdr3_nt: TGTGCCAGCAGTTCTATTAGGGGGTTGAACACTGAAGCTTTCTTT
clone_size: few; v_call: TRBV5-4; j_call: TRBJ2-2; d_call: .; cdr3_aa: CASSLSGRGAAGELFF; cdr3_nt: TGTGCCAGCAGCTTGTCGGGACGGGGGGCCGCCGGGGAGCTGTTTTTT
clone_size: .; v_call: TRBV15; j_call: TRBJ2-3; d_call: .; cdr3_aa: CATSSGTPYTDTQYF; cdr3_nt: TGTGCCACCAGCAGTGGGACACCTTACACAGATACGCAGTATTTT
clone_size: .; v_call: TRBV28; j_call: TRBJ2-2; d_call: .; cdr3_aa: CASISRGTGELFF; cdr3_nt: TGTGCCAGCATTTCCCGGGGCACCGGGGAGCTGTTTTTT
clone_size: once; v_call: TRBV7-2; j_call: TRBJ1-1; d_call: .; cdr3_aa: CASSRATGKAWTEAFF; cdr3_nt: TGTGCCAGCAGCCGGGCTACAGGGAAGGCATGGACTGAAGCTTTCTTT
clone_size: .; v_call: TRBV7-9; j_call: TRBJ1-1; d_call: .; cdr3_aa: CSSSLGQGWKTEAFF; cdr3_nt: TGTTCCAGCAGCTTGGGGCAGGGTTGGAAAACTGAAGCTTTCTTT
clone_size: few; v_call: TRBV2; j_call: TRBJ1-2; d_call: TRBD1; cdr3_aa: CASSVTGATYGYTF; cdr3_nt: TGTGCCAGCAGCGTTACAGGGGCAACCTATGGCTACACCTTC
clone_size: few; v_call: TRBV6-6; j_call: TRBJ2-7; d_call: TRBD1; cdr3_aa: CASLGTGVYEQYF; cdr3_nt: TGTGCCAGCCTAGGGACAGGGGTCTACGAGCAGTACTTC
clone_size: .; v_call: TRBV5-1; j_call: TRBJ1-2; d_call: TRBD1; cdr3_aa: CASSWGDRQYYGYTF; cdr3_nt: TGCGCCAGCAGCTGGGGGGACAGGCAATACTATGGCTACACCTTC
clone_size: .; v_call: TRBV7-9; j_call: TRBJ2-5; d_call: TRBD2; cdr3_aa: CASSASGGLGVLETQYF; cdr3_nt: TGTGCCAGCAGCGCCTCGGGGGGGCTTGGGGTTTTGGAGACCCAGTACTTC
clone_size: .; v_call: TRBV5-5; j_call: TRBJ2-1; d_call: .; cdr3_aa: CASSFGSEQFF; cdr3_nt: TGTGCCAGCAGCTTTGGCAGTGAGCAGTTCTTC
clone_size: few; v_call: TRBV5-5; j_call: TRBJ1-5; d_call: .; cdr3_aa: CASSPVLNQPQHF; cdr3_nt: TGTGCCAGCAGCCCCGTCCTTAATCAGCCCCAGCATTTT
clone_size: .; v_call: TRBV7-9; j_call: TRBJ1-1; d_call: TRBD1; cdr3_aa: CASSRPGGTEAFF; cdr3_nt: TGTGCCAGCAGCCGACCAGGGGGAACTGAAGCTTTCTTT
clone_size: few; v_call: TRBV7-2; j_call: TRBJ1-4; d_call: .; cdr3_aa: CASSLGGGIDREKLFF; cdr3_nt: TGTGCCAGCAGCTTAGGGGGAGGAATAGATAGAGAAAAACTGTTTTTT
clone_size: .; v_call: TRBV5-4; j_call: TRBJ2-1; d_call: TRBD1; cdr3_aa: CASSLQPGQGAFEQFF; cdr3_nt: TGTGCCAGCAGCCTTCAACCGGGACAGGGGGCGTTTGAGCAGTTCTTC
clone_size: few; v_call: TRBV7-8; j_call: TRBJ1-6; d_call: TRBD1; cdr3_aa: CASSTRGVGVTNSPLHF; cdr3_nt: TGTGCCAGCAGCACCAGGGGGGTGGGAGTGACTAATTCACCCCTCCACTTT
clone_size: .; v_call: TRBV9; j_call: TRBJ1-2; d_call: TRBD1; cdr3_aa: CASSFNQDRNGYTF; cdr3_nt: TGTGCCAGCAGTTTCAACCAGGACAGGAATGGCTACACCTTC
clone_size: .; v_call: TRBV2; j_call: TRBJ1-2; d_call: TRBD1; cdr3_aa: CASRSTGDHTF; cdr3_nt: TGTGCCAGCAGAAGTACAGGGGACCACACCTTC
clone_size: .; v_call: TRBV5-1; j_call: TRBJ1-1; d_call: .; cdr3_aa: CASSSQVFF; cdr3_nt: TGCGCCAGCAGCTCCCAGGTCTTCTTT
clone_size: .; v_call: TRBV18; j_call: TRBJ2-2; d_call: TRBD2; cdr3_aa: CASSATSGSSTGELFF; cdr3_nt: TGTGCCAGCTCAGCAACTAGCGGGAGTTCCACCGGGGAGCTGTTTTTT
clone_size: .; v_call: TRBV7-2; j_call: TRBJ2-1; d_call: TRBD2; cdr3_aa: CASSAGLAGYEQFF; cdr3_nt: TGTGCCAGCAGCGCCGGACTAGCCGGATACGAGCAGTTCTTC
clone_size: .; v_call: TRBV30; j_call: TRBJ1-1; d_call: .; cdr3_aa: CALLKQSMNTEAFF; cdr3_nt: TGTGCCTTACTTAAACAGTCCATGAACACTGAAGCTTTCTTT
clone_size: .; v_call: TRBV15; j_call: TRBJ1-4; d_call: TRBD1; cdr3_aa: CATSRNRGLNEKLFF; cdr3_nt: TGTGCCACCAGCAGAAACAGGGGTCTTAATGAAAAACTGTTTTTT
clone_size: .; v_call: TRBV6-6; j_call: TRBJ1-2; d_call: .; cdr3_aa: CASSRGRDYGYTF; cdr3_nt: TGTGCCAGCAGTCGCGGGAGGGACTATGGCTACACCTTC
clone_size: once; v_call: TRBV10-1; j_call: TRBJ2-7; d_call: TRBD2; cdr3_aa: CASSPGTSGSEQYF; cdr3_nt: TGCGCCAGCAGTCCTGGGACTAGCGGTTCCGAGCAGTACTTC
clone_size: .; v_call: TRBV6-6; j_call: TRBJ2-7; d_call: TRBD1; cdr3_aa: CASSTGGREQYF; cdr3_nt: TGTGCCAGCAGCACAGGGGGCAGGGAGCAGTACTTC
clone_size: .; v_call: TRBV7-8; j_call: TRBJ1-2; d_call: TRBD1; cdr3_aa: CASSLGTDYGYTF; cdr3_nt: TGTGCCAGCAGCCTCGGGACAGACTATGGCTACACCTTC
clone_size: .; v_call: TRBV6-5; j_call: TRBJ1-2; d_call: TRBD1; cdr3_aa: CASRRQGGRYGYTF; cdr3_nt: TGTGCCAGCAGACGACAGGGGGGCAGGTATGGCTACACCTTC
clone_size: .; v_call: TRBV7-9; j_call: TRBJ2-1; d_call: .; cdr3_aa: CASSPRGRAYNEQFF; cdr3_nt: TGTGCCAGCAGCCCCAGGGGCAGGGCTTACAATGAGCAGTTCTTC
clone_size: .; v_call: TRBV11-2; j_call: TRBJ2-5; d_call: TRBD2; cdr3_aa: CASSPRTSGYQETQYF; cdr3_nt: TGTGCCAGCAGCCCAAGGACTAGCGGGTACCAAGAGACCCAGTACTTC
clone_size: once; v_call: TRBV9; j_call: TRBJ2-1; d_call: .; cdr3_aa: CASSVATGGRVGNEQFF; cdr3_nt: TGTGCCAGCAGCGTAGCTACGGGGGGCAGGGTGGGCAATGAGCAGTTCTTC
clone_size: .; v_call: TRBV9; j_call: TRBJ1-1; d_call: .; cdr3_aa: CASSKMSGYASTEAFF; cdr3_nt: TGTGCCAGCAGCAAAATGTCAGGGTATGCGAGCACTGAAGCTTTCTTT